Below, 4 T cell receptor beta chains from the same sample are listed, as sequenced in a study of blood T cell repertoires in COVID-19. Only in-frame clones appear in the TCRdb table, and some are missing; sequencing was by immunoSEQ multiplex PCR. The sample holds about 220,000 clones, 84% seen once. The sample was PBMCs or T cells enriched from blood (not recorded which). Receptors originate from a woman aged 35 to 49 who had recovered from COVID-19.

The J gene is TRBJ2-1, the V gene TRBV19, with 7 bases fitting TRBD2. This CDR3 contains 15 residues. The V segment lost 6 bases and the J segment 8 bases; nucleotides outside the gene matches: 13. Germline V gene data show CDR1 as LNHDA and CDR2 as SQIVND (reference sequence). The CDR3 DNA sequence: TGTGCCAGTAGCACGGGCGGGAGCCAACGGGATGAGCAGTTCTTC. This encodes CASSTGGSQRDEQFF.

The chain has TRBV19 and TRBJ1-5; D unclear. Germline assignment: CDR1 LNHDA and CDR2 SQIVND (reference sequence). The CDR3 covers 12 residues. Trimming left V 3 bases short and J 6 bases short, with 6 bases between. For the CDR3, the DNA is TGTGCCAGTAGTATCGGAGGTCAGCCCCAGCATTTT. Its translation: CASSIGGQPQHF.

This chain joins TRBV27 and TRBJ2-2; 11 bases agree with TRBD2. The V gene's germline CDR1 is MNHEY and CDR2 SMNVEV (reference sequence). The CDR3 has 16 amino acids. V trimming: 3 bases; J trimming: 7 bases; junction bases outside the gene matches: 7. The CDR3: CASSFRLAGGDGELFF. As DNA, the CDR3 is TGTGCCAGCAGTTTCAGGCTAGCGGGAGGCGACGGGGAGCTGTTTTTT.

V and J are TRBV2 and TRBJ2-2; 8 bases line up with TRBD1. The trim removed 3 bases at V and 1 base at J, leaving 1 base unmatched. The CDR3 is 15 amino acids. The germline CDR1 and CDR2 sequences are SNHLY and FYNNEI. CDR3 loop: CASSDRGRNTGELFF. The CDR3 nucleotides read TGTGCCAGCAGTGACAGGGGGCGGAACACCGGGGAGCTGTTTTTT. The variable domain in full, completed from reference TRBV2 and TRBJ2-2, reads EPEVTQTPSHQVTQMGQEVILRCVPISNHLYFYWYRQILGQKVEFLVSFYNNEISEKSEIFDDQFSVERPDGSNFTLKIRSTKLEDSAMYFCASSDRGRNTGELFFGEGSRLTVL.